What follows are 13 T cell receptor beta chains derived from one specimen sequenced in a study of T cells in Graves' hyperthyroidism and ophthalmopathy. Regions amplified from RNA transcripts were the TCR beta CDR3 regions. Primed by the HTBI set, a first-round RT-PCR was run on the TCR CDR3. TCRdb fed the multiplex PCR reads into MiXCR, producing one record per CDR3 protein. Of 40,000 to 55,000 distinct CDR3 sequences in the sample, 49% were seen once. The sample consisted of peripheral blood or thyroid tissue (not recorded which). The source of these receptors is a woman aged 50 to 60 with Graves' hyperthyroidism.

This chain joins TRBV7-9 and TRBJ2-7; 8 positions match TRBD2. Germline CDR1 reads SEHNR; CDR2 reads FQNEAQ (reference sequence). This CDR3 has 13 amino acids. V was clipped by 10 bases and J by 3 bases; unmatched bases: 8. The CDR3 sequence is CAIRPGLGYEQYF. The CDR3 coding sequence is TGTGCCATCAGGCCGGGACTAGGCTACGAGCAGTACTTC.

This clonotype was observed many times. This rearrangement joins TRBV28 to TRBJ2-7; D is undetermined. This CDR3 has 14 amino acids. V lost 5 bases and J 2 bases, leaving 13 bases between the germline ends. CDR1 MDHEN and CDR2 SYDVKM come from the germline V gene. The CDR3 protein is CASSIPTDPYEQYF. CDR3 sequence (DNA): TGTGCCAGCAGTATACCGACCGACCCCTACGAGCAGTACTTC. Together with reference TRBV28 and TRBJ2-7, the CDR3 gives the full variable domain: DVKVTQSSRYLVKRTGEKVFLECVQDMDHENMFWYRQDPGLGLRLIYFSYDVKMKEKGDIPEGYSVSREKKERFSLILESASTNQTSMYLCASSIPTDPYEQYFGPGTRLTVT.

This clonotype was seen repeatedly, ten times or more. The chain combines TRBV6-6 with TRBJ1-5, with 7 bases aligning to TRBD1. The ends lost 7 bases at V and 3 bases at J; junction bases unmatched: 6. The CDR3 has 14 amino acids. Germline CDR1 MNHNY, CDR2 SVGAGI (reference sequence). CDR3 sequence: CASTKQGPNQPQHF. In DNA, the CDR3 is TGTGCCAGCACCAAACAGGGGCCCAATCAGCCCCAGCATTTT.

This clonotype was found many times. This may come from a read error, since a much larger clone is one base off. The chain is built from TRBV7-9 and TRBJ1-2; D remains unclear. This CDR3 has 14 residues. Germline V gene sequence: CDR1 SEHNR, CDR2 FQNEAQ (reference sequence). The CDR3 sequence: CASSLAGFNCGYTF. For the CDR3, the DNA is TGTGCCAGCAGCTTAGCAGGTTTCAACTGTGGCTACACCTTC.

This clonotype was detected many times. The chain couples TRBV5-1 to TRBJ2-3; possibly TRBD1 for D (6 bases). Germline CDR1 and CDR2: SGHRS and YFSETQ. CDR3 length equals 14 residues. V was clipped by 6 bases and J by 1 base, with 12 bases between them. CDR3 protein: CASTLKGGTDTQYF. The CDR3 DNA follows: TGCGCCAGCACGCTAAAGGGGGGCACAGATACGCAGTATTTT. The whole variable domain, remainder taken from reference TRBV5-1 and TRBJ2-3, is KAGVTQTPRYLIKTRGQQVTLSCSPISGHRSVSWYQQTPGQGLQFLFEYFSETQRNKGNFPGRFSGRQFSNSRSEMNVSTLELGDSALYLCASTLKGGTDTQYFGPGTRLTVL.

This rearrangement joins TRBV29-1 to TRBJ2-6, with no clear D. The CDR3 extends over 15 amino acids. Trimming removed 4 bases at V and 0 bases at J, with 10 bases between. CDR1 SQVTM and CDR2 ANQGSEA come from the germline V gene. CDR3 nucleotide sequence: TGCAGCGTTGTCATGGTCCACTCTGGGGCCAACGTCCTGACTTTC. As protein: CSVVMVHSGANVLTF.

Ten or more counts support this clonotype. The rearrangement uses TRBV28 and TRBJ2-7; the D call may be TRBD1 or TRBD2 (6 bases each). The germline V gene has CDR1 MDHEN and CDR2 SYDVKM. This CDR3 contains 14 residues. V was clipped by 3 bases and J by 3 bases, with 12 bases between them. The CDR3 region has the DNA TGTGCCAGCAGTTTGGCAGGGGAGGACTACGAGCAGTACTTC. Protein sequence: CASSLAGEDYEQYF.

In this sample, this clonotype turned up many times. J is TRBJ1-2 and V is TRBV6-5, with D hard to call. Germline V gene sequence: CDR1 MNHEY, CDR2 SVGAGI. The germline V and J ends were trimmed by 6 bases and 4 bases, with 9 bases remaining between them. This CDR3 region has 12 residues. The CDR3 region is CASRLVGYGYTF. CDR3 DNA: TGTGCCAGCAGGTTGGTCGGCTATGGCTACACCTTC.

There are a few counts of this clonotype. CDR3 sequence reads: CSARDRGTDFSYTF. CDR3 sequence (DNA): TGCAGTGCTAGAGATCGTGGGACGGACTTTAGCTACACCTTC. The genes are TRBV20-1 and TRBJ1-2, with D perhaps matching TRBD1 (5 bases). CDR3 length: 14 amino acids. Germline-derived CDR1 and CDR2 are DFQATT and SNEGSKA (reference sequence). The ends were cut back, 0 bases at V and 9 bases at J, with 17 bases in the middle.

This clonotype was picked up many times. The CDR3 nucleotides read TGTGCCAGCAGTTTCCGAGTTGGTAGCAATCAGCCCCAGCATTTT. Protein sequence: CASSFRVGSNQPQHF. The chain joins TRBV12-3 or TRBV12-4 to TRBJ1-5; no definite D call. Trimming stripped 3 bases from V and 0 bases from J, with 9 bases between. This CDR3 contains 15 residues.

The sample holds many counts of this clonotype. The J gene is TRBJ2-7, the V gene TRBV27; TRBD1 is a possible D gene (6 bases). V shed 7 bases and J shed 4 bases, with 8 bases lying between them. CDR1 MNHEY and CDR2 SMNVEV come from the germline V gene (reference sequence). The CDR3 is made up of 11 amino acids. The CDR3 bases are TGTGCCAGCATCAGGGGTTACGAGCAGTACTTC. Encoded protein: CASIRGYEQYF.

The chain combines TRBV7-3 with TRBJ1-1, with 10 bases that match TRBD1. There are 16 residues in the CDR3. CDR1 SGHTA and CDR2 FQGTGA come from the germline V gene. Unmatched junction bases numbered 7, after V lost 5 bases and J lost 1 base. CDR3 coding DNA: TGTGCCAGCAGCCGCACGACAGGGGGCGCGAACACTGAAGCTTTCTTT. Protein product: CASSRTTGGANTEAFF.

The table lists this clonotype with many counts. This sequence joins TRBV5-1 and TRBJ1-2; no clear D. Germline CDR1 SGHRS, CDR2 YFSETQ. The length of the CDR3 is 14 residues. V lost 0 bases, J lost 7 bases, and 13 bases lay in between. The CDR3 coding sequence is TGCGCCAGCAGCTTGGCCTACGACACTGGTGGCTACACCTTC. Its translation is CASSLAYDTGGYTF. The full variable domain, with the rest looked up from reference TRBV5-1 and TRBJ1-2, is KAGVTQTPRYLIKTRGQQVTLSCSPISGHRSVSWYQQTPGQGLQFLFEYFSETQRNKGNFPGRFSGRQFSNSRSEMNVSTLELGDSALYLCASSLAYDTGGYTFGSGTRLTVV.